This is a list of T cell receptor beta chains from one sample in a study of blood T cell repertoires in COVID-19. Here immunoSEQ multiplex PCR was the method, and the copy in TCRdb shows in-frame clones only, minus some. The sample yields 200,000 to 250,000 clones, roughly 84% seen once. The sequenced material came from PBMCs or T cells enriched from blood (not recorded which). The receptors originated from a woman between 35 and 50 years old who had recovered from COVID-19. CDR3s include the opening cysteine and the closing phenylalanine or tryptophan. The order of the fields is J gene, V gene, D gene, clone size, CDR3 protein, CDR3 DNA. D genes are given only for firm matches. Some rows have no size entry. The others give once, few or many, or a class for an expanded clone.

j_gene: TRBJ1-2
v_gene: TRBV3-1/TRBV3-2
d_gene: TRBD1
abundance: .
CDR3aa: CASRRGSGGSNYGYTF
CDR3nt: TGTGCCAGCAGGAGAGGATCAGGGGGGAGCAACTATGGCTACACCTTC

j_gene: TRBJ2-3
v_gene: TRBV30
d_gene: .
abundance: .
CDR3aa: CAWRLLSTDTQYF
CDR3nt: TGTGCCTGGAGACTACTTAGCACAGATACGCAGTATTTT

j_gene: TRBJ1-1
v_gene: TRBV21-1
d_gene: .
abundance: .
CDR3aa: CASSKSQGPLRGTEAFF
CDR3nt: TGTGCCAGCAGCAAAAGCCAGGGCCCCCTCCGAGGCACTGAAGCTTTCTTT

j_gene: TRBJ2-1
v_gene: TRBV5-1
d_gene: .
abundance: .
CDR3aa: CASSLAQAPNEQFF
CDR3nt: TGCGCCAGCAGCTTGGCCCAGGCCCCCAATGAGCAGTTCTTC

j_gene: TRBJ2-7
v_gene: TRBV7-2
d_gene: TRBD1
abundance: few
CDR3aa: CASSLVWDRVYEQYF
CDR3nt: TGTGCCAGCAGCTTAGTCTGGGACAGGGTATACGAGCAGTACTTC

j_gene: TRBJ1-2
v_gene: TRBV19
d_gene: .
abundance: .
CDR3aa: CASSLGGAGNNYGYTF
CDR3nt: TGTGCCAGTAGCCTTGGGGGAGCGGGTAACAACTATGGCTACACCTTC

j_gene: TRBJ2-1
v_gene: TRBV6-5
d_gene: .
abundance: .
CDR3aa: CASSYMDSSYNEQFF
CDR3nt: TGTGCCAGCAGTTACATGGACAGCTCCTACAATGAGCAGTTCTTC

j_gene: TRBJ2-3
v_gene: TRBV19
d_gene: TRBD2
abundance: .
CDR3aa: CASKESSGRPDTQYF
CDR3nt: TGTGCCAGTAAGGAATCTAGCGGGAGACCAGATACGCAGTATTTT

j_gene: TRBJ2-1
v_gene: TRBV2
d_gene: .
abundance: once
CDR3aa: CASSGSLPLNEQFF
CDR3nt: TGTGCCAGCAGTGGGAGTCTACCCCTCAATGAGCAGTTCTTC

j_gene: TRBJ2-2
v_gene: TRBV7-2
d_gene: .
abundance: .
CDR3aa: CASSLMNSGTGELFF
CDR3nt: TGTGCCAGCAGCTTAATGAACAGCGGCACCGGGGAGCTGTTTTTT

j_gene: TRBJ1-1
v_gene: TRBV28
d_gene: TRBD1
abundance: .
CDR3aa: CASSSPGGQGATEAFF
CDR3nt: TGTGCCAGCAGTTCCCCCGGAGGGCAGGGGGCGACTGAAGCTTTCTTT

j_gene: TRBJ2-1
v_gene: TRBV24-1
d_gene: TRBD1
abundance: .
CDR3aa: CATSDPGQEEIKQFF
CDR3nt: TGTGCCACCAGTGACCCGGGACAGGAAGAAATTAAGCAGTTCTTC

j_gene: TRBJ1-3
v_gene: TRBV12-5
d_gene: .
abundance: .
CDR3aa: CASGLYLRNTIYF
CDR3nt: TGTGCTAGTGGTTTGTATCTACGAAACACCATATATTTT

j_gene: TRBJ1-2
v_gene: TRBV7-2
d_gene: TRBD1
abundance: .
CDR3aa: CASSLIGTGDYTF
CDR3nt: TGTGCCAGCAGCTTAATCGGAACAGGGGACTACACCTTC

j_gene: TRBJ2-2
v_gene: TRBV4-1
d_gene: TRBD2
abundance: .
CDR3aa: CASSQAGLGAGELFF
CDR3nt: TGCGCCAGCAGCCAAGCTGGACTAGGGGCCGGGGAGCTGTTTTTT

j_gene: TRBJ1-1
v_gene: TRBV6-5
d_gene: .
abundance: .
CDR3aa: CASSYSVRGTNTEAFF
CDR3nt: TGTGCCAGCAGTTACTCCGTCCGGGGGACTAACACTGAAGCTTTCTTT

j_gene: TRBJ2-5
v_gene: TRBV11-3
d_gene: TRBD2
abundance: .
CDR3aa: CASSAGLAEQETQYF
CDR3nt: TGTGCCAGCAGCGCAGGACTAGCGGAACAAGAGACCCAGTACTTC

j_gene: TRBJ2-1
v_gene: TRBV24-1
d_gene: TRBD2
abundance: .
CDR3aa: CATSETSGRAPNEQFF
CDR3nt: TGTGCCACCAGTGAAACTAGCGGGAGGGCCCCCAATGAGCAGTTCTTC

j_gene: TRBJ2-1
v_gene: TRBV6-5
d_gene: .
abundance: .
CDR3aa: CASRPPGLQGNEQFF
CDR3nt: TGTGCCAGCAGACCCCCGGGACTCCAAGGGAATGAGCAGTTCTTC

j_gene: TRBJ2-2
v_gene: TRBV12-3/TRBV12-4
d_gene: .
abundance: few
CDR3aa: CASRYTGELFF
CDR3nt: TGTGCCAGCAGGTATACCGGGGAGCTGTTTTTT

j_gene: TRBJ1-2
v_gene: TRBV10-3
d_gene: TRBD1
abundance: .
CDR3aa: CAISETGQGGGYTF
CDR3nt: TGTGCCATCAGTGAGACTGGACAGGGTGGGGGCTACACCTTC

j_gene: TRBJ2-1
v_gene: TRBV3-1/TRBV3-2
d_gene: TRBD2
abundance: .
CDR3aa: CASSPTSGRGAYNEQFF
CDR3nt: TGTGCCAGCAGCCCGACTAGCGGGAGGGGCGCCTACAATGAGCAGTTCTTC

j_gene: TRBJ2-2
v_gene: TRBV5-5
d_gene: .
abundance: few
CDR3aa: CASSPQPLRGNTGELFF
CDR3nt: TGTGCCAGCAGCCCTCAACCCCTTAGGGGGAACACCGGGGAGCTGTTTTTT

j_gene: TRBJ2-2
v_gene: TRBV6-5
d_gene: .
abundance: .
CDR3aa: CASRTGTRELFF
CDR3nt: TGTGCCAGCAGAACCGGGACTCGGGAGCTGTTTTTT

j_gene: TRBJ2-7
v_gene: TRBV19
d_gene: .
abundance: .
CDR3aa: CASSDRDNEQYF
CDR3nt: TGTGCCAGTAGTGACCGGGACAACGAGCAGTACTTC

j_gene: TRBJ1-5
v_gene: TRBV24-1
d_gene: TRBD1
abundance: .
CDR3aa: CATSPGGQGGGNQPQHF
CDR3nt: TGTGCCACCAGCCCAGGGGGACAGGGGGGTGGTAATCAGCCCCAGCATTTT

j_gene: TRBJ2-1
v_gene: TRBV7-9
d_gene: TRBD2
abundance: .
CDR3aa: CASSRRLAASYNEQFF
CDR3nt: TGTGCCAGCAGCCGACGACTAGCGGCATCCTACAATGAGCAGTTCTTC

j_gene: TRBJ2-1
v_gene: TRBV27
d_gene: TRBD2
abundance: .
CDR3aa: CASSGQPGLGGGYEQFF
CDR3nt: TGTGCCAGCAGTGGTCAACCGGGACTAGGGGGAGGGTATGAGCAGTTCTTC

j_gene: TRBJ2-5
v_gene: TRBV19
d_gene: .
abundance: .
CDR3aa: CASSSGRTAFSSETQYF
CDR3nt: TGTGCCAGTAGTTCGGGACGGACAGCGTTTTCCTCAGAGACCCAGTACTTC

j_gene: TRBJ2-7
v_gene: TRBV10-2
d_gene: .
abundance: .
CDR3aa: CASSDSPAELSYEQYF
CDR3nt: TGCGCCAGCAGTGACTCCCCAGCGGAGCTCTCCTACGAGCAGTACTTC

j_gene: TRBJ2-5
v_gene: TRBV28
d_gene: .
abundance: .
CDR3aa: CASSLAGRETQYF
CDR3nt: TGTGCCAGCAGTTTAGCGGGAAGGGAGACCCAGTACTTC

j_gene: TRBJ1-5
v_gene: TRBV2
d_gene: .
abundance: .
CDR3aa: CASSSVRSNQPQHF
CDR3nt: TGTGCCAGCAGTTCGGTTCGGTCCAATCAGCCCCAGCATTTT

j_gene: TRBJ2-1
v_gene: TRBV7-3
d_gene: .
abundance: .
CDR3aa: CASSSNPGNEQFF
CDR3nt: TGTGCCAGCAGCTCAAACCCCGGGAATGAGCAGTTCTTC

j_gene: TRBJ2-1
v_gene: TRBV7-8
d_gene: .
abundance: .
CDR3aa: CASSLERARYNEQFF
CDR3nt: TGTGCCAGCAGCTTAGAGAGGGCTCGGTACAATGAGCAGTTCTTC

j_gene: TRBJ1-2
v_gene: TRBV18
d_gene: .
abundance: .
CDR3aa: CASSPGGPDYGYTF
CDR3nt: TGTGCCAGCTCACCAGGGGGCCCCGACTATGGCTACACCTTC

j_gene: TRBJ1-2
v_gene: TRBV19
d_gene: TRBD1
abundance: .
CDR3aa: CASSMPGTGDYGYTF
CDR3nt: TGTGCCAGTAGTATGCCAGGGACAGGGGATTATGGCTACACCTTC

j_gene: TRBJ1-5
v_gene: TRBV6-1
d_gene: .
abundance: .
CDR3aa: CASSEGLDTYYQPQHF
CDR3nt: TGTGCCAGCAGTGAAGGTTTGGACACCTACTATCAGCCCCAGCATTTT

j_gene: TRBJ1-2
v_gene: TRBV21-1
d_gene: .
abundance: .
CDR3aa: CASSKEAGHYGYTF
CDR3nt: TGTGCCAGCAGCAAAGAGGCAGGCCACTATGGCTACACCTTC

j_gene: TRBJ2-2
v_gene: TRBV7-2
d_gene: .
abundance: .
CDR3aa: CASSLFGGNTGELFF
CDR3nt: TGTGCCAGCAGCTTGTTTGGAGGGAACACCGGGGAGCTGTTTTTT

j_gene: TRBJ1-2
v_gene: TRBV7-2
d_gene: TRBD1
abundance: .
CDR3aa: CASSSTSTGGYGYTF
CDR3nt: TGTGCCAGCAGCTCCACATCTACAGGGGGCTATGGCTACACCTTC

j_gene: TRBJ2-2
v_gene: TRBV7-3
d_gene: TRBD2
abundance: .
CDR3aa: CASSLTVAGVGTGELFF
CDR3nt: TGTGCCAGCAGCTTAACGGTAGCGGGCGTGGGCACCGGGGAGCTGTTTTTT

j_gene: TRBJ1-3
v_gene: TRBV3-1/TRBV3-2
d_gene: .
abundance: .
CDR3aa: CASSQQGSGNTIYF
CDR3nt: TGTGCCAGCAGCCAACAGGGCTCTGGAAACACCATATATTTT

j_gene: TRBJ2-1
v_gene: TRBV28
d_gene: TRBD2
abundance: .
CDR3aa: CASSPGTSGRVKQFF
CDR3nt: TGTGCCAGCAGTCCCGGGACTAGCGGGAGGGTGAAGCAGTTCTTC

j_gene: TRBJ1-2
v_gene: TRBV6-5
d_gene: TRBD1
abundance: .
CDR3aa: CASLGQRDNGYTF
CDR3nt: TGTGCCAGCCTGGGACAGAGAGATAATGGCTACACCTTC

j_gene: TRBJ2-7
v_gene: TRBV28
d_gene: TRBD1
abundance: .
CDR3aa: CASSSGQGVYYEQYF
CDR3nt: TGTGCCAGCAGTTCGGGACAGGGGGTTTACTACGAGCAGTACTTC

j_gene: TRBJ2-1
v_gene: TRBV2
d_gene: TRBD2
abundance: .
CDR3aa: CASTLVSSGTNEQFF
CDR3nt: TGTGCCAGCACCTTGGTGTCTAGCGGGACAAATGAGCAGTTCTTC

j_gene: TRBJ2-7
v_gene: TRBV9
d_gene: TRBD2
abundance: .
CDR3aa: CASSVVGGGAFHEQYF
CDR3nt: TGTGCCAGCAGCGTAGTCGGGGGAGGGGCCTTCCACGAGCAGTACTTC

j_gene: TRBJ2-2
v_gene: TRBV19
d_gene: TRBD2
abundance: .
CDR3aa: CASSITRASGRVFGELFF
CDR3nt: TGTGCCAGTAGTATCACCCGGGCTAGCGGGAGGGTTTTCGGGGAGCTGTTTTTT

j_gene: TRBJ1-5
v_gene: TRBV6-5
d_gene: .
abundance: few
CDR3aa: CASSPVGAGERPQHF
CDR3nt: TGTGCCAGCAGTCCAGTCGGGGCAGGGGAACGGCCCCAGCATTTT

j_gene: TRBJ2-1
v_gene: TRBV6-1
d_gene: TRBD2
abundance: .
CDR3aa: CASSESLAGSYNEQFF
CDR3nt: TGTGCCAGCAGTGAGTCCCTAGCGGGGTCCTACAATGAGCAGTTCTTC

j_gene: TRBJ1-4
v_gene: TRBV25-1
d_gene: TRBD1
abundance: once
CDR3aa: CASSERTGTNEKLFF
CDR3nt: TGTGCCAGCAGTGAACGGACAGGAACTAATGAAAAACTGTTTTTT

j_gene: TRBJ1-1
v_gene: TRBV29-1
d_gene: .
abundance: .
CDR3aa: CSVVPGTGVNTEAFF
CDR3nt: TGCAGCGTTGTACCCGGGACGGGGGTGAACACTGAAGCTTTCTTT

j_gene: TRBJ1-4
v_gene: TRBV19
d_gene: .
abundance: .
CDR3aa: CASSPANEKLFF
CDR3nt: TGTGCCAGTAGTCCGGCTAATGAAAAACTGTTTTTT

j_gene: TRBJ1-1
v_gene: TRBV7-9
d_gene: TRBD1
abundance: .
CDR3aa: CASSSSLGTGGAEAFF
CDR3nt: TGTGCCAGCAGCTCAAGCCTCGGGACAGGGGGGGCTGAAGCTTTCTTT

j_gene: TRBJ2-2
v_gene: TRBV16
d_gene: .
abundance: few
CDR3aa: CASSQSRVSGGLGTLFF
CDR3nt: TGTGCCAGCAGCCAATCCAGGGTTTCCGGCGGCCTCGGAACGCTGTTTTTT